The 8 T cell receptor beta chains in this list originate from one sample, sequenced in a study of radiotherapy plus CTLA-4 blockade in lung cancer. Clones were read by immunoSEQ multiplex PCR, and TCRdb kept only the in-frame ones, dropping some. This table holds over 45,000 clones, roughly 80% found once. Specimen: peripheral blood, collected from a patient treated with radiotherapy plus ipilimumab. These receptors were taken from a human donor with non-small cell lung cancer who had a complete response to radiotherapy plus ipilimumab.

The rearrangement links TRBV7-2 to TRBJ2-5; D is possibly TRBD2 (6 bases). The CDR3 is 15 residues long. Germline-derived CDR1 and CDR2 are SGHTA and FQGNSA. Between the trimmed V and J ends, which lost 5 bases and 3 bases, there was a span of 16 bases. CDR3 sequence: CASSPPSVAEETQYF. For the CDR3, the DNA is TGTGCCAGCAGCCCGCCCTCTGTAGCGGAAGAGACCCAGTACTTC. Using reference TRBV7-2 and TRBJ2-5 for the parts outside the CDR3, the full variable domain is GAGVSQSPSNKVTEKGKDVELRCDPISGHTALYWYRQSLGQGLEFLIYFQGNSAPDKSGLPSDRFSAERTGGSVSTLTIQRTQQEDSAVYLCASSPPSVAEETQYFGPGTRLLVL.

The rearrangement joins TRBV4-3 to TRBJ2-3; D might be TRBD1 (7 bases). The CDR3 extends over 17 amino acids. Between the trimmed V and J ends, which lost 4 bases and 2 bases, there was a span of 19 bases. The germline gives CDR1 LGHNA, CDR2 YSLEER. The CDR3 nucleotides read TGCGCCAGCAGCCCAATAGACAGGGCGGGGACCACAGATACGCAGTATTTT. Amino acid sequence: CASSPIDRAGTTDTQYF.

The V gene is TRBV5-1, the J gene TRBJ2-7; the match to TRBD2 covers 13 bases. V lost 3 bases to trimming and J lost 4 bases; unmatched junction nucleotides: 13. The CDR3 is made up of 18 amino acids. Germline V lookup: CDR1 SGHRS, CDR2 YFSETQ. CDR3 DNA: TGCGCCAGCAGCTGGGGTCCCTCCGGGACTAGCGGGGTTTACGAGCAGTACGTC. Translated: CASSWGPSGTSGVYEQYV.

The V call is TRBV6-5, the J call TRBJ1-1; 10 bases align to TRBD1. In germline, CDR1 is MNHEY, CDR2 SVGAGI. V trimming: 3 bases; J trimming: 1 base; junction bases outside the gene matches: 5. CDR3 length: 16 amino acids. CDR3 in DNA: TGTGCCAGCAGTTATTGGGGACAGGGGACGAACACTGAAGCTTTCTTT. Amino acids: CASSYWGQGTNTEAFF.

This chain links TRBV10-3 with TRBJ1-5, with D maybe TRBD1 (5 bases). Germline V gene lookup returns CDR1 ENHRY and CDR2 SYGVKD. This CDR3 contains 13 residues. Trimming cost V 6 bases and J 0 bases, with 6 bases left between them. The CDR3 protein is CAIRGDSNQPQHF. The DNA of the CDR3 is TGTGCCATCAGAGGGGATAGCAATCAGCCCCAGCATTTT.

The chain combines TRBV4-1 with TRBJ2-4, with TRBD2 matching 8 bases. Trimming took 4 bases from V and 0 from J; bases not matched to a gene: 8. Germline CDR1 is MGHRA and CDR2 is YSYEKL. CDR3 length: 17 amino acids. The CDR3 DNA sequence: TGCGCCAGCAGCCTTCGAGGTAGCGGGATAGCCAAAAACATTCAGTACTTC. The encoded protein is CASSLRGSGIAKNIQYF.

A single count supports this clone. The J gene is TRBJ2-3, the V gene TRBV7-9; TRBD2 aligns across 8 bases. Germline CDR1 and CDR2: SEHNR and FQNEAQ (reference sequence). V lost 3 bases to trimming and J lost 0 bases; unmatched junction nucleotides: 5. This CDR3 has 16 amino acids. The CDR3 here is CASSFGLAGSTDTQYF. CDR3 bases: TGTGCCAGCAGCTTCGGCCTAGCGGGTAGCACAGATACGCAGTATTTT.

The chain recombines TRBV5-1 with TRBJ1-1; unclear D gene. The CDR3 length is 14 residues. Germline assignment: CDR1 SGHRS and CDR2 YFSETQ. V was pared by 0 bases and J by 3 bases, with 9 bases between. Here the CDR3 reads CASSLGATDTEAFF. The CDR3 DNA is TGCGCCAGCAGCTTGGGGGCTACAGACACTGAAGCTTTCTTT.